What follows are 23 T cell receptor beta chains derived from one specimen sequenced in a study of vaccination and CD4 T cells after COVID-19. Cultured CD4+ T cells had their DNA profiled by the Oncomine TCR Beta short-read assay. Each CDR3 protein is one row after TCRdb ran MiXCR on the PCR reads. The sample carries around 15,000 distinct CDR3 sequences, approximately 81% recorded once. The sample's treatment: approximately 9-day PBMC culture with coronavirus spike peptide pools or control peptides (ViraFEST assay). No antigen has been identified for these receptors. Here the sequenced sample was CD4+ T cells from blood, cultured in vitro, taken after SARS-CoV-2 vaccination. Receptors were obtained from a human donor who received a COVID-19 vaccine.

This chain links TRBV24-1 with TRBJ2-5; 10 nucleotides agree with TRBD1. Germline V CDR1 and CDR2: KGHDR, SFDVKD. J lost 3 bases, V lost 1 base, and 1 base had no gene match. This CDR3 region has 15 residues. CDR3 loop: CATSDLGQGEETQYF. CDR3 bases: TGTGCCACCAGTGATTTAGGACAGGGGGAAGAGACCCAGTACTTC.

The chain combines TRBV6-1 with TRBJ1-1; perhaps TRBD1 as D (6 bases). The CDR3 is 13 residues long. Germline-derived CDR1 and CDR2 are MNHNS and SASEGT. V dropped 7 bases and J dropped 7 bases, with 16 bases sitting between them. The CDR3 is CASTRQGQSEAFF. CDR3 coding DNA: TGTGCCAGCACCCGCCAGGGGCAGAGTGAAGCTTTCTTT.

CDR3 sequence: CASSSGPSSEAFF. Here the CDR3 DNA reads TGTGCCAGCAGCTCTGGGCCCAGTTCTGAAGCTTTCTTT. J is TRBJ1-1 and V is TRBV7-2, with D unresolved. The CDR3 consists of 13 residues. V lost 4 bases and J lost 6, with 12 bases in between. CDR1 is SGHTA and CDR2 is FQGNSA in the germline V gene. Full variable domain (outside the CDR3, taken from reference TRBV7-2 and TRBJ1-1): GAGVSQSPSNKVTEKGKDVELRCDPISGHTALYWYRQSLGQGLEFLIYFQGNSAPDKSGLPSDRFSAERTGGSVSTLTIQRTQQEDSAVYLCASSSGPSSEAFFGQGTRLTVV.

Judged by abundance, this clonotype is medium-sized. The V gene is TRBV2, the J gene TRBJ1-1; 8 positions agree with TRBD1. Germline values: CDR1 SNHLY, CDR2 FYNNEI. With V trimmed by 2 bases and J by 4 bases, 3 bases remained unmatched. This CDR3 is built from 14 residues. The CDR3 sequence is CASSELRGLTEAFF. In DNA, the CDR3 is TGTGCCAGCAGTGAACTCAGGGGGCTCACTGAAGCTTTCTTT.

The chain combines TRBV27 with TRBJ1-5, with D possibly being TRBD1 (5 bases). The CDR3 sequence is 11 residues long. CDR1 and CDR2 (germline): MNHEY, SMNVEV (reference sequence). V lost 8 bases, J lost 6 bases, and 8 bases lay in between. The CDR3 is CASRDGQPQHF. DNA for the CDR3: TGTGCCAGCCGGGACGGTCAGCCCCAGCATTTT.

This rearrangement joins TRBV7-2 to TRBJ1-1; 10 bases agree with TRBD1. CDR3 length: 16 amino acids. Germline V gene lookup returns CDR1 SGHTA and CDR2 FQGNSA. V was clipped by 5 bases and J by 0 bases; unmatched bases: 6. The CDR3 protein is CASSPDRGTMNTEAFF. The CDR3 DNA is TGTGCCAGCAGCCCGGACAGGGGGACAATGAACACTGAAGCTTTCTTT.

This rearrangement joins TRBV12-3 or TRBV12-4 to TRBJ1-6; 7 positions agree with TRBD1. This CDR3 region has 13 residues. V was clipped by 5 bases and J by 10 bases; unmatched bases: 5. The DNA of the CDR3 is TGTGCCAGCAGTCAGGGGGAAGACTCACCCCTCCACTTT. Translating it yields CASSQGEDSPLHF.

The V and J genes are TRBV24-1 and TRBJ2-7, with TRBD1 matching over 8 bases. The CDR3 extends over 14 amino acids. J lost 3 bases, V lost 9 bases, and 9 bases had no gene match. Germline V gene data show CDR1 as KGHDR and CDR2 as SFDVKD. The CDR3 here is CATQSGTGYYEQYF. The CDR3 DNA reads TGTGCCACCCAGTCCGGGACAGGTTACTACGAGCAGTACTTC.

This clonotype is medium-sized (0.01 to 0.1%) in the sample. The chain combines TRBV7-8 with TRBJ2-3; D unresolved. The CDR3 sequence is 16 residues long. The germline gives CDR1 SGHVS, CDR2 FQNEAQ. V was shortened by 1 base and J by 0 bases, with 11 bases between the two germline ends. The CDR3 region has the DNA TGTGCCAGCAGCTTAGTCGCAGGATTAAGCACAGATACGCAGTATTTT. Translated: CASSLVAGLSTDTQYF. The full variable domain, its missing parts supplied by reference TRBV7-8 and TRBJ2-3, is GAGVSQSPRYKVAKRGQDVALRCDPISGHVSLFWYQQALGQGPEFLTYFQNEAQLDKSGLPSDRFFAERPEGSVSTLKIQRTQQEDSAVYLCASSLVAGLSTDTQYFGPGTRLTVL.

The J gene is TRBJ2-3, the V gene TRBV7-9; D is unclear. The ends were cut back, 1 base at V and 2 bases at J, with 13 bases in the middle. Germline lookup yields CDR1 SEHNR and CDR2 FQNEAQ (reference sequence). This CDR3 contains 16 residues. For the CDR3, the DNA is TGTGCCAGCAGCTTAGTAGGTGGTCTTTACACAGATACGCAGTATTTT. The encoded protein is CASSLVGGLYTDTQYF.

This clonotype was counted a single time. The chain employs TRBV7-8 and TRBJ1-1; no definite D call. V was shortened by 3 bases and J by 3 bases, with 11 bases between the two germline ends. The CDR3 has 14 residues. CDR1 is SGHVS, CDR2 FQNEAQ, per germline. The CDR3 coding sequence is TGTGCCAGCAGCTTTCCCGGCGGGGACACTGAAGCTTTCTTT. As protein: CASSFPGGDTEAFF.

V is TRBV20-1 and J is TRBJ2-3; no firm D call. The CDR3 consists of 13 residues. Trimming shortened V by 5 bases and J by 2 bases, and 11 bases separated the two germline ends. Per the germline V gene, CDR1 is DFQATT and CDR2 is SNEGSKA (reference sequence). The CDR3: CSAPPNNTDTQYF. The CDR3 DNA follows: TGCAGTGCTCCCCCCAACAACACAGATACGCAGTATTTT.

In its sample, this clonotype is medium-sized (0.01 to 0.1%). The gene calls are TRBV30 and TRBJ2-5, with 9 nucleotides matching TRBD1. After removal of 2 bases from V and 5 bases from J, the junction contained 6 bases not matched to a gene. The CDR3 extends over 14 amino acids. Germline-derived CDR1 and CDR2 are GTSNPN and SVGIG (reference sequence). CDR3 sequence reads: CAWSPGQGIETQYF. The CDR3 DNA is TGTGCCTGGAGTCCCGGACAGGGGATTGAGACCCAGTACTTC.

The V and J genes are TRBV5-4 and TRBJ2-3; the match to TRBD2 covers 10 bases. The CDR3 extends over 16 amino acids. Germline values: CDR1 SGHNT, CDR2 YYREEE (reference sequence). The V and J ends lost 2 bases and 3 bases, in that order; junction bases with no gene match: 6. This CDR3 reads CASSFTSGGETDTQYF. In nucleotides, the CDR3 is TGTGCCAGCAGCTTTACGAGCGGGGGGGAAACAGATACGCAGTATTTT. The full variable domain, completed using reference TRBV5-4 and TRBJ2-3, is ETGVTQSPTHLIKTRGQQVTLRCSSQSGHNTVSWYQQALGQGPQFIFQYYREEENGRGNFPPRFSGLQFPNYSSELNVNALELDDSALYLCASSFTSGGETDTQYFGPGTRLTVL.

The table lists this clonotype with a count of one. The chain uses TRBV10-3 and TRBJ1-6; D ambiguous. Germline CDR1 and CDR2: ENHRY and SYGVKD. Trimming stripped 3 bases from V and 9 bases from J, with 9 bases between. The length of the CDR3 is 13 residues. The CDR3 loop reads CAISDRPSSPLHF. Written as DNA, the CDR3 is TGTGCCATCAGTGACAGGCCGAGTTCACCCCTCCACTTT.

The chain has TRBV2 and TRBJ1-6; the D is unclear. CDR1 and CDR2 (germline): SNHLY, FYNNEI. The V end lost 4 bases, the J end lost 4 bases, and 8 bases lay between the germline ends. The CDR3 is 14 residues long. Written as DNA, the CDR3 is TGTGCCAGCAGTGGGGATGCTTATAATTCACCCCTCCACTTT. It specifies CASSGDAYNSPLHF.

By proportion, this clonotype is medium-sized (0.01 to 0.1%). This chain uses TRBV19 with TRBJ2-5; D possibly matches TRBD1 or TRBD2 (6 bases each). Germline assignment: CDR1 LNHDA and CDR2 SQIVND (reference sequence). The CDR3 covers 15 residues. The V gene lost 7 bases and the J gene lost 4 bases, with 19 bases spanning the gap. CDR3 nucleotides: TGTGCCAGTACCCGATCGGGGGCCTGGGGAGAGACCCAGTACTTC. This encodes CASTRSGAWGETQYF.

The V call is TRBV24-1, the J call TRBJ2-3; 7 positions match TRBD1. Germline V gene data show CDR1 as KGHDR and CDR2 as SFDVKD. This CDR3 spans 17 amino acids. With V trimmed by 9 bases and J by 3 bases, 17 bases remained unmatched. CDR3 loop: CATEGGGGHQLTDTQYF. Here the CDR3 DNA reads TGTGCCACCGAAGGGGGCGGTGGACACCAGTTAACAGATACGCAGTATTTT.

This chain links TRBV27 with TRBJ1-2; possible D gene TRBD1, 6 bases. Germline V gene data show CDR1 as MNHEY and CDR2 as SMNVEV (reference sequence). The CDR3 runs 13 residues. Trimming took 5 bases from V and 4 from J, leaving 11 bases between them. The CDR3 region is CASSRRGSYGYTF. The CDR3 DNA sequence: TGTGCCAGCAGTCGCAGGGGTTCCTATGGCTACACCTTC.

The V call is TRBV20-1, the J call TRBJ2-5; 9 bases are a match to TRBD1. Germline values: CDR1 DFQATT, CDR2 SNEGSKA (reference sequence). There are 16 residues in the CDR3. With 0 bases clipped from V and 0 bases from J, the junction kept 5 bases outside the gene matches. In DNA form, the CDR3 reads TGCAGTGCTAGAGACTTCGACAGGGGGGACCAAGAGACCCAGTACTTC. Protein product: CSARDFDRGDQETQYF.

This sequence joins TRBV29-1 and TRBJ2-3; the match to TRBD2 covers 7 bases. Germline values: CDR1 SQVTM, CDR2 ANQGSEA. Trimming at V came to 6 bases and at J to 2 bases, leaving 14 bases not matched to a gene. The CDR3 sequence is 16 residues long. The CDR3 here is CSVDRGGGGDTDTQYF. Written as DNA, the CDR3 is TGCAGCGTCGACCGCGGGGGAGGAGGGGACACAGATACGCAGTATTTT.

By share, this clonotype ranks as large. The chain employs TRBV7-9 and TRBJ1-4; D is uncertain. CDR3 size: 15 residues. Germline V gene data show CDR1 as SEHNR and CDR2 as FQNEAQ (reference sequence). Trimming took 5 bases from V and 7 from J, leaving 17 bases between them. The CDR3 loop reads CASSPTPILGEKLFF. The CDR3 DNA reads as TGTGCCAGCAGCCCTACGCCGATCCTGGGTGAAAAACTGTTTTTT.

The rearrangement links TRBV7-2 to TRBJ2-5; no reliable D call. Trimming shortened V by 4 bases and J by 2 bases, and 8 bases separated the two germline ends. The CDR3 is made up of 13 amino acids. Looked up from germline, CDR1 is SGHTA and CDR2 is FQGNSA. The CDR3 DNA reads TGTGCCAGCAGCTCCCCGACACAAGAGACCCAGTACTTC. The encoded protein is CASSSPTQETQYF.